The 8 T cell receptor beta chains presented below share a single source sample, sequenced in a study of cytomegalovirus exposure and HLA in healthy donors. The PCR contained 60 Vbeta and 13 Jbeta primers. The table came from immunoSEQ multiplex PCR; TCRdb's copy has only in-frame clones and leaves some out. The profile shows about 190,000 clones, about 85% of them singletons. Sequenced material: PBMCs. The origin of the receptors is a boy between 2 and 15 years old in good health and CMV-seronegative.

The CDR3 bases are TGTGCCAGCCGGGGCCAAGAGACCCAGTACTTC. Its protein is CASRGQETQYF. The chain uses TRBV27 and TRBJ2-5; possible D gene TRBD2, 5 bases. The CDR3 has 11 amino acids. Germline CDR1 and CDR2: MNHEY and SMNVEV (reference sequence). The ends were cut back, 8 bases at V and 1 base at J, with 5 bases in the middle.

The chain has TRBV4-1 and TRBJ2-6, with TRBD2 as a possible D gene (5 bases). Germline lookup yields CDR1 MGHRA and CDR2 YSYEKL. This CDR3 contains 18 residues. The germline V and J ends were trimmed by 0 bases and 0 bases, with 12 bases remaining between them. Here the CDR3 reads CASSQDPLGSSGANVLTF. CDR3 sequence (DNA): TGCGCCAGCAGCCAAGATCCTCTAGGGAGCTCTGGGGCCAACGTCCTGACTTTC.

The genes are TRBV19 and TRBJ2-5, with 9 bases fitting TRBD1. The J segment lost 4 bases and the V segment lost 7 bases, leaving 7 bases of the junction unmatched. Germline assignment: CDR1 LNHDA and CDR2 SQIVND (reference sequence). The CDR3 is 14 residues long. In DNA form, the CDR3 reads TGTGCCAGTACCGCGGGACAGGGCGTAGAGACCCAGTACTTC. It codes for CASTAGQGVETQYF.

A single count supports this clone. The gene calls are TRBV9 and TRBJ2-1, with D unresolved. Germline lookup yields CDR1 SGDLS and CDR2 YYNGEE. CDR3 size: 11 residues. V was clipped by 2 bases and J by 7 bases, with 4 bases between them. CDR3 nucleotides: TGTGCCAGCAGCGTCGAGAATGAGCAGTTCTTC. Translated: CASSVENEQFF.

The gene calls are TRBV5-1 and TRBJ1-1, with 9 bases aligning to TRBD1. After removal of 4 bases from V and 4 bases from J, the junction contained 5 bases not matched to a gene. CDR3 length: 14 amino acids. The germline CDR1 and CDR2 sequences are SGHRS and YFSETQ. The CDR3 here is CASSLTTGGTEAFF. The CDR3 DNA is TGCGCCAGCAGCCTGACGACAGGGGGCACTGAAGCTTTCTTT.

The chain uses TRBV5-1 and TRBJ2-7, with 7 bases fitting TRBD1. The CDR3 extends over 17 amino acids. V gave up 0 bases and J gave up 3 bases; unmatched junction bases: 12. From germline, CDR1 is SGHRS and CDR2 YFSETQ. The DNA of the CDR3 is TGCGCCAGCAGCTTGGGCCGGACCGGGACAGACGTCTACGAGCAGTACTTC. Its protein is CASSLGRTGTDVYEQYF. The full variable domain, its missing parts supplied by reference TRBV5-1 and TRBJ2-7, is KAGVTQTPRYLIKTRGQQVTLSCSPISGHRSVSWYQQTPGQGLQFLFEYFSETQRNKGNFPGRFSGRQFSNSRSEMNVSTLELGDSALYLCASSLGRTGTDVYEQYFGPGTRLTVT.

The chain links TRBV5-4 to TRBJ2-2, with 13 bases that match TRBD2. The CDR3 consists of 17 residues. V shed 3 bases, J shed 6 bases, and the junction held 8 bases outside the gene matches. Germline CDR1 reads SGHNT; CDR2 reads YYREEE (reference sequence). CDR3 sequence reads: CASSWGPGLAGSGELFF. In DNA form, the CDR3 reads TGTGCCAGCAGCTGGGGGCCGGGACTAGCGGGGTCCGGGGAGCTGTTTTTT.

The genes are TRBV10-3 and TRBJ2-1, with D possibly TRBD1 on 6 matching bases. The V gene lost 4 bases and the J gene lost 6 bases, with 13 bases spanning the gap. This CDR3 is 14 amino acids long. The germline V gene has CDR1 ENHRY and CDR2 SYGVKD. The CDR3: CAISAQDSLNEQFF. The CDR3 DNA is TGTGCCATCAGTGCCCAGGACAGTCTCAATGAGCAGTTCTTC.